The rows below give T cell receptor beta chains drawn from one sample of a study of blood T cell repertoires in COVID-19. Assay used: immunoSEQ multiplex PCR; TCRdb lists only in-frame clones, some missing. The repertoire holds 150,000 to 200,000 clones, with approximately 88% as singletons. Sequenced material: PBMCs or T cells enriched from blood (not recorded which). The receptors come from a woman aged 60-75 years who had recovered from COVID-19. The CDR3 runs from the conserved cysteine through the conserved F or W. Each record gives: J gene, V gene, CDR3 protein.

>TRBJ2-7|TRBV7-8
CASSSSRTFSSYEQYF
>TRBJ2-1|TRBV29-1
CSVGGGNEQFF
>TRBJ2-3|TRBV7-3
CASSLPTADTQYF
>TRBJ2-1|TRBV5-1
CASSLGLAGYNEQFF
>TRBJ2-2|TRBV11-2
CASSLGYKGSNTGELFF
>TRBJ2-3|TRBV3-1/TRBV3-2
CASSQDIVRRGTQYF
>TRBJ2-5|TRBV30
CAWSAGGAAQETQYF
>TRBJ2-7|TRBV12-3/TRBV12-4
CASSMGQVYEQYF
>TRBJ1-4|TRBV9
CASSVTDEKLFF
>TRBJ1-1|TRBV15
CATSTTRSQGAFF
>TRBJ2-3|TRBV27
CASSLERVTDTQYF
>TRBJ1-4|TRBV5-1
CASSRLTGVGIEKLFF
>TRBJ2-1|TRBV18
CASSLGQGAVNEQFF
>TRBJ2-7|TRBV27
CASSLQERGEYEQYF
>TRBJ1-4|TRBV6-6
CASSYFPGQGFEKLFF
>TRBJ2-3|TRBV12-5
CASGSGSDTQYF
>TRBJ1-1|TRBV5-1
CASSLGQGGTEAFF
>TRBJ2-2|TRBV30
CAWSKRRLAGVLNTGELFF
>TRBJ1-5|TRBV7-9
CASSKGGQPQHF
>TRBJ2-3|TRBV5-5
CASSLQGTDTQYF
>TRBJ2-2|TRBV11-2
CASNRQGLNTGELFF
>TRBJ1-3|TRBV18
CASSPPGGSSGNTIYF
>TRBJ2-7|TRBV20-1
CSARRTGVQNF